Each of the 14 T cell receptor beta chains below was sequenced from the same sample in a study of T cells in Graves' hyperthyroidism and ophthalmopathy. TCR beta CDR3 regions were amplified from RNA. HTBI primers drove first-round RT-PCR of the TCR CDR3. TCRdb fed the multiplex PCR reads into MiXCR, producing one record per CDR3 protein. The table records approximately 600,000 distinct CDR3 sequences, approximately 14% of them present only once. Sequenced input: blood. These receptors were obtained from a woman under 30 with Graves' ophthalmopathy.

This sequence joins TRBV5-1 and TRBJ2-5; 8 bases are shared with TRBD1. V dropped 4 bases and J dropped 5; count of bases not matched to a gene: 10. Germline CDR1 and CDR2: SGHRS and YFSETQ. The CDR3 has 15 amino acids. In DNA, the CDR3 is TGCGCCAGCAGCCCAGGACAGGGAGGATTGGAGACCCAGTACTTC. Encoded protein: CASSPGQGGLETQYF.

This clonotype was recorded a few times. The chain carries TRBV28 and TRBJ1-5; weak D call: TRBD1 (5 bases). The germline V gene encodes CDR1 MDHEN and CDR2 SYDVKM. The ends were cut back, 2 bases at V and 6 bases at J, with 14 bases in the middle. This CDR3 is 15 amino acids long. The CDR3 DNA sequence: TGTGCCAGCAGTTTAAAAGTCAGGGCCGGTCAGCCCCAGCATTTT. Its translation: CASSLKVRAGQPQHF. Together with reference TRBV28 and TRBJ1-5, the CDR3 gives the full variable domain: DVKVTQSSRYLVKRTGEKVFLECVQDMDHENMFWYRQDPGLGLRLIYFSYDVKMKEKGDIPEGYSVSREKKERFSLILESASTNQTSMYLCASSLKVRAGQPQHFGDGTRLSIL.

This clonotype was found a few times. V gene TRBV29-1 combines with J gene TRBJ2-1, with 8 bases identical to TRBD2. The CDR3 is 13 residues long. CDR1 is SQVTM, CDR2 ANQGSEA, per germline. J gave up 3 bases and V 8 bases, and 6 bases lay outside the gene matches. CDR3 sequence reads: CSHPGLVYNEQFF. CDR3 in DNA: TGCAGCCACCCGGGACTAGTCTACAATGAGCAGTTCTTC.

This clonotype has at least ten counts. CDR3 sequence: CASSSTGSTNEKLFF. The CDR3 DNA reads as TGTGCCAGCAGCTCGACAGGCTCAACTAATGAAAAACTGTTTTTT. V usage is TRBV11-3 and J usage is TRBJ1-4; TRBD1 might be the D (6 bases). The V end lost 4 bases, the J end lost 0 bases, and 9 bases lay between the germline ends. The length of the CDR3 is 15 residues. Germline CDR1 is SGHNT and CDR2 is YENEEA.

In this sample, this clonotype turned up many times. Written as DNA, the CDR3 is TGTGCCAGCAGCGTGGCGATAGGGCACTACGAGCAGTACTTC. Its translation is CASSVAIGHYEQYF. The rearrangement links TRBV2 to TRBJ2-7; D remains unclear. The length of the CDR3 is 14 residues. Trimming took 6 bases from V and 3 from J, leaving 15 bases between them. CDR1 and CDR2 (germline): SNHLY, FYNNEI.

This clonotype occurred a few times. The chain is built from TRBV30 and TRBJ2-6; 7 bases are shared with TRBD1. This CDR3 is built from 14 residues. Germline loops: CDR1 GTSNPN, CDR2 SVGIG (reference sequence). V dropped 5 bases and J dropped 3; count of bases not matched to a gene: 4. CDR3 amino acids: CAWGRQGGANVLTF. CDR3 coding DNA: TGTGCCTGGGGGAGACAGGGTGGGGCCAACGTCCTGACTTTC.

The chain uses TRBV7-8 and TRBJ1-1; 8 nucleotides agree with TRBD1. V lost 9 bases to trimming and J lost 4 bases; unmatched junction nucleotides: 7. CDR1 SGHVS and CDR2 FQNEAQ come from the germline V gene. The CDR3 consists of 13 residues. The CDR3 loop is CASRDRGPTEAFF. CDR3 coding DNA: TGTGCCAGTAGAGACAGGGGACCCACTGAAGCTTTCTTT.

This clonotype appeared many times. This chain connects TRBV28 to TRBJ1-1; D possibly corresponds to TRBD1 (6 bases). With 3 bases removed from V and 1 base from J, the gap between germline ends came to 9 bases. This CDR3 comprises 14 residues. Per germline, CDR1 MDHEN and CDR2 SYDVKM. CDR3 sequence: CASSLGTSNTEAFF. The DNA for the CDR3 is TGTGCCAGCAGTTTGGGGACATCGAACACTGAAGCTTTCTTT.

There are a few counts of this clonotype. The genes are TRBV4-1 and TRBJ2-5, with D maybe TRBD2 (6 bases). V dropped 3 bases and J dropped 9 bases, with 23 bases sitting between them. The CDR3 has 16 residues. CDR1 and CDR2 from the germline V gene are MGHRA and YSYEKL. The CDR3 loop is CASSQAPGGLVGAQYF. Written as DNA, the CDR3 is TGCGCCAGCAGCCAGGCCCCCGGGGGTCTAGTTGGGGCCCAGTACTTC.

This clonotype was seen ten or more times. This chain links TRBV7-2 with TRBJ2-2, with 7 bases aligning to TRBD2. This CDR3 has 15 amino acids. V lost 4 bases and J lost 5; bases outside the gene matches: 7. Germline V CDR1 and CDR2: SGHTA, FQGNSA. CDR3 in amino acids: CASSWGGRETGELFF. The DNA of the CDR3 is TGTGCCAGCAGCTGGGGTGGGAGGGAAACCGGGGAGCTGTTTTTT.

With regard to this clonotype: Its ends do not fully match the called genes, so a read error is possible. V usage is TRBV7-9 and J usage is TRBJ1-1, with D unclear. CDR1 is SEHNR, CDR2 FQNEAQ, per germline (reference sequence). The CDR3 loop spans 14 amino acids. The CDR3 nucleotides are TGTGCCAGCAGCTTATCGGCTTCGAACACTGAAGCTTTCTTC. Protein product: CASSLSASNTEAFF.

At least ten counts were recorded for this clonotype. The chain combines TRBV24-1 with TRBJ2-1; possibly TRBD1 or TRBD2 for D (5 bases each). This CDR3 comprises 14 residues. Looked up from germline, CDR1 is KGHDR and CDR2 is SFDVKD. Trimming stripped 2 bases from V and 6 bases from J, with 10 bases between. The DNA of the CDR3 is TGTGCCACCAGTGATTCCGGGACCATCAATGAGCAGTTCTTC. Translation: CATSDSGTINEQFF.

The chain has TRBV5-4 and TRBJ2-1, with D possibly matching TRBD2 (5 bases). The V and J ends lost 0 bases and 4 bases respectively, with 17 bases between them. Per the germline V gene, CDR1 is SGHNT and CDR2 is YYREEE (reference sequence). The CDR3 runs 17 residues. CDR3 DNA sequence: TGTGCCAGCAGCTTGGGTGTGGGCGGCGAGGGATACAATGAGCAGTTCTTC. It codes for CASSLGVGGEGYNEQFF.

This clonotype showed up just a few times. J is TRBJ1-3 and V is TRBV5-1; D remains ambiguous. The CDR3 length is 16 residues. Between the trimmed V and J ends, which lost 0 bases and 0 bases, there was a span of 10 bases. The germline CDR1 and CDR2 sequences are SGHRS and YFSETQ. This chain's CDR3 is CASSLGWSDSGNTIYF. The CDR3 region has the DNA TGCGCCAGCAGCTTGGGATGGTCCGACTCTGGAAACACCATATATTTT.